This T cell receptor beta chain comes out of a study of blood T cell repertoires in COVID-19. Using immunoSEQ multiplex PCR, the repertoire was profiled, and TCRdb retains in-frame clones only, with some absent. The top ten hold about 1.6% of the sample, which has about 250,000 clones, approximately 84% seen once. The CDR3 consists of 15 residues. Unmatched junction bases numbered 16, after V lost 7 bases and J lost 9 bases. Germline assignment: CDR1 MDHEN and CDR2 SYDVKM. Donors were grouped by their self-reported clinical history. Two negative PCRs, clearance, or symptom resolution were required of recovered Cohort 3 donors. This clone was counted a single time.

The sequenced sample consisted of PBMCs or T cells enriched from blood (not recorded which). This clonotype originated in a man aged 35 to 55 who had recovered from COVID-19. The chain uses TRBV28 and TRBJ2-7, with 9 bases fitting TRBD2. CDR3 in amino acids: CASTQLAGGPLGQYF. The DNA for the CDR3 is TGTGCCAGCACTCAACTAGCGGGCGGCCCCCTGGGGCAGTACTTC.